One sample yielded the 26 T cell receptor beta chains listed below, sequenced in a study of lymphopenia after photon versus proton radiotherapy. TCRdb's copy holds only in-frame clones and misses some; the assay was immunoSEQ multiplex PCR. The data show over 25,000 clones, roughly 90% seen once. The specimen was peripheral blood, collected from a patient treated with photon-based radiotherapy. The receptors here all came from a woman between 50 and 59 years old with cholangiocarcinoma.

The J gene is TRBJ2-5, the V gene TRBV30; D perhaps matches TRBD2 (5 bases). V was cut by 1 base and J by 7 bases, with 10 bases left in between. The CDR3 covers 12 residues. Germline lookup yields CDR1 GTSNPN and CDR2 SVGIG (reference sequence). Here the CDR3 DNA reads TGTGCCTGGAGTGCCGGGGTCTGGACCCAGTACTTC. Protein product: CAWSAGVWTQYF.

V and J are TRBV10-2 and TRBJ1-2; D possibly corresponds to TRBD1 (5 bases). Looked up from germline, CDR1 is WSHSY and CDR2 is SAAADI. The V and J ends lost 3 bases and 3 bases respectively, with 17 bases between them. The CDR3 is 16 amino acids. The CDR3 nucleotides read TGCGCCAGCAGTGATGACAGCCTGTGGGTTGACTATGGCTACACCTTC. It encodes CASSDDSLWVDYGYTF.

The gene calls are TRBV6-6 and TRBJ2-7, with 11 bases aligning to TRBD1. The CDR3 extends over 15 amino acids. CDR1 and CDR2 (germline): MNHNY, SVGAGI (reference sequence). Germline trimming cut 0 bases from V and 6 bases from J; bases unmatched to any gene: 4. This CDR3 is CASSYSGQGAGEQYF. CDR3 nucleotide sequence: TGTGCCAGCAGTTACTCCGGACAGGGGGCGGGCGAGCAGTACTTC.

This clone was detected once. The chain uses TRBV18 and TRBJ1-2; D may be TRBD1 (5 bases). The CDR3 sequence is 13 residues long. The germline V and J ends were trimmed by 6 bases and 4 bases, with 12 bases remaining between them. The germline V gene has CDR1 KGHSH and CDR2 LQKENI. The CDR3, as DNA: TGTGCCAGCTCTTTGAGGGACCGCTATGGCTACACCTTC. Translation gives CASSLRDRYGYTF.

J is TRBJ2-4 and V is TRBV18; D not resolved. The germline gives CDR1 KGHSH, CDR2 LQKENI. CDR3 length equals 17 residues. Trimming stripped 1 base from V and 6 bases from J, with 19 bases between. The CDR3 sequence: CASSPLPTVSIPNIQYF. In DNA form, the CDR3 reads TGTGCCAGCTCACCACTTCCCACAGTTTCAATTCCAAACATTCAGTACTTC.

This clone was counted a few times. The chain recombines TRBV10-1 with TRBJ2-7; no firm D call. Trimming left V 6 bases short and J 1 base short, with 7 bases between. The CDR3 length is 12 residues. Germline-derived CDR1 and CDR2 are WNHNN and SYGVQD (reference sequence). In DNA, the CDR3 is TGCGCCAGCAGCGTGACATCCTACGAGCAGTACTTC. It yields the protein CASSVTSYEQYF.

The chain has TRBV27 and TRBJ1-3; D call uncertain. Looked up from germline, CDR1 is MNHEY and CDR2 is SMNVEV (reference sequence). This CDR3 is built from 17 residues. V gave up 3 bases and J gave up 2 bases, with 17 bases separating them. CDR3 region: CASSFYRSKGTGNTIYF. CDR3 bases: TGTGCCAGCAGTTTTTACCGGAGCAAAGGGACTGGAAACACCATATATTTT.

The genes are TRBV21-1 and TRBJ1-2. TRBV21-1 is labeled a pseudogene. The CDR3 loop spans 15 amino acids. The CDR3 reads CASSKGGPTDYGYTF. Written as DNA, the CDR3 is TGTGCCAGCAGCAAAGGCGGCCCCACGGACTATGGCTACACCTTC.

The chain recombines TRBV7-2 with TRBJ1-2, with D maybe TRBD1 (5 bases). Germline CDR1 is SGHTA and CDR2 is FQGNSA. Trimming shortened V by 11 bases and J by 2 bases, and 15 bases separated the two germline ends. The CDR3 spans 13 residues. The CDR3 coding sequence is TGTGCCGACTCAATCGGGGGGAACTATGGCTACACCTTC. This codes for CADSIGGNYGYTF. The full variable domain, its missing parts supplied by reference TRBV7-2 and TRBJ1-2, is GAGVSQSPSNKVTEKGKDVELRCDPISGHTALYWYRQSLGQGLEFLIYFQGNSAPDKSGLPSDRFSAERTGGSVSTLTIQRTQQEDSAVYLCADSIGGNYGYTFGSGTRLTVV.

The chain has TRBV18 and TRBJ1-2; 10 nucleotides match TRBD1. Germline CDR1 and CDR2: KGHSH and LQKENI. The V segment lost 6 bases and the J segment 2 bases; nucleotides outside the gene matches: 6. The CDR3 contains 15 residues. CDR3 residues: CASSGSGQGNYGYTF. In DNA form, the CDR3 reads TGTGCCAGCTCGGGTTCGGGACAGGGGAACTATGGCTACACCTTC.

The chain joins TRBV9 to TRBJ2-7; no firm D call. Trimming left V 3 bases short and J 6 bases short, with 19 bases between. The germline V gene has CDR1 SGDLS and CDR2 YYNGEE. There are 15 residues in the CDR3. CDR3 region: CASSATSPGPSEQYF. The CDR3 region has the DNA TGTGCCAGCAGCGCCACTTCCCCCGGGCCCTCCGAGCAGTACTTC.

This chain uses TRBV7-9 with TRBJ2-6; no clear D gene. The CDR3 contains 14 residues. Germline V gene lookup returns CDR1 SEHNR and CDR2 FQNEAQ (reference sequence). The V end was cut by 1 base, the J end by 1 base, with 2 bases between. In DNA, the CDR3 is TGTGCCAGCAGCTTAGAATCTGGGGCCAACGTCCTGACTTTC. Translation: CASSLESGANVLTF.

The chain combines TRBV7-8 with TRBJ1-2; D is perhaps TRBD1 (5 bases). The CDR3 consists of 13 residues. V lost 5 bases, J lost 4 bases, and 11 bases lay in between. Germline CDR1 and CDR2: SGHVS and FQNEAQ. The CDR3 loop is CASSPRTPYGYTF. The CDR3 DNA is TGTGCCAGCAGCCCCCGGACACCCTATGGCTACACCTTC. The whole variable domain, filled in from reference TRBV7-8 and TRBJ1-2, reads GAGVSQSPRYKVAKRGQDVALRCDPISGHVSLFWYQQALGQGPEFLTYFQNEAQLDKSGLPSDRFFAERPEGSVSTLKIQRTQQEDSAVYLCASSPRTPYGYTFGSGTRLTVV.

The chain uses TRBV28 and TRBJ1-2; no clear D. The V gene's germline CDR1 is MDHEN and CDR2 SYDVKM. Trimming removed 3 bases at V and 8 bases at J, with 16 bases between. CDR3 length: 14 amino acids. DNA for the CDR3: TGTGCCAGCAGTTTGCCTTGGACCCGGGAGGGCTACACCTTC. It codes for CASSLPWTREGYTF.

The chain recombines TRBV19 with TRBJ1-5, with D uncertain. Germline values: CDR1 LNHDA, CDR2 SQIVND (reference sequence). V lost 1 base to trimming and J lost 9 bases, with 19 bases between them. The CDR3 covers 16 residues. As DNA, the CDR3 is TGTGCCAGTAGTATAGGTGGCCGCCGTGGTGTGTGGCCCCAGCATTTT. This encodes CASSIGGRRGVWPQHF.

V is TRBV14 and J is TRBJ1-4, with TRBD1 identical over 8 bases. The V gene's germline CDR1 is SGHDN and CDR2 FVKESK. The CDR3 contains 16 residues. Trimming cost V 3 bases and J 7 bases; bases outside gene matches: 10. CDR3 residues: CASSHLSGTGFEKLFF. In nucleotides, the CDR3 is TGTGCCAGCAGCCATCTATCGGGGACAGGTTTTGAAAAACTGTTTTTT.

The rearrangement joins TRBV28 to TRBJ1-6, with unresolved D. V lost 2 bases and J lost 7, with 9 bases in between. The length of the CDR3 is 14 residues. CDR1 and CDR2 (germline): MDHEN, SYDVKM. CDR3 sequence reads: CASSLIQTNSPLHF. CDR3 nucleotides: TGTGCCAGCAGTTTAATCCAGACGAATTCACCCCTCCACTTT.

DNA of the CDR3: TGTGCCAGCACGAATCAGGGGGAGGGCGAGACCCAGTACTTC. Translating it yields CASTNQGEGETQYF. The chain employs TRBV6-5 and TRBJ2-5; D is tentatively TRBD1 or TRBD2 (7 bases each). V was clipped by 7 bases and J by 5 bases, with 17 bases between them. The germline gives CDR1 MNHEY, CDR2 SVGAGI. This CDR3 has 14 amino acids.

The chain employs TRBV14 and TRBJ2-7, with 8 bases lining up with TRBD1. Germline-derived CDR1 and CDR2 are SGHDN and FVKESK. The CDR3 length is 16 residues. With 2 bases clipped from V and 0 bases from J, the junction kept 6 bases outside the gene matches. The CDR3 DNA sequence: TGTGCCAGCAGCCAACGGGACAGGCCCAGCTCCTACGAGCAGTACTTC. Translating it yields CASSQRDRPSSYEQYF.

The rearrangement links TRBV7-9 to TRBJ1-6; D perhaps matches TRBD1 (6 bases). V dropped 1 base and J dropped 5 bases, with 9 bases sitting between them. This CDR3 has 15 residues. Germline values: CDR1 SEHNR, CDR2 FQNEAQ (reference sequence). CDR3 bases: TGTGCCAGCAGCTTAGGGGGGGCTAATAATTCACCCCTCCACTTT. Its translation: CASSLGGANNSPLHF.

This sequence joins TRBV7-8 and TRBJ1-2; D gene ambiguous. Trimming pared 4 bases from V and 4 bases from J, leaving 13 bases between. The CDR3 extends over 14 amino acids. CDR1 is SGHVS and CDR2 is FQNEAQ in the germline V gene. Here the CDR3 reads CASSSTSEAYGYTF. DNA of the CDR3: TGTGCCAGCAGCTCCACATCTGAAGCCTATGGCTACACCTTC.

The genes are TRBV4-3 and TRBJ1-2, with D possibly TRBD1 on 5 matching bases. CDR1 and CDR2 (germline): LGHNA, YSLEER. V lost 0 bases to trimming and J lost 2 bases, with 13 bases between them. CDR3 size: 16 residues. The CDR3 spells CASSQEPTARNYGYTF. Written as DNA, the CDR3 is TGCGCCAGCAGCCAAGAGCCGACAGCCAGGAACTATGGCTACACCTTC.

The count of this clone is one. The rearrangement uses TRBV6-6 and TRBJ2-2, with D perhaps TRBD2 (6 bases). The V gene's germline CDR1 is MNHNY and CDR2 SVGAGI (reference sequence). This CDR3 spans 16 amino acids. Trimming left V 4 bases short and J 3 bases short, with 15 bases between. Written as DNA, the CDR3 is TGTGCCAGCAGTTCGAATCGGGGGACTTACACCGGGGAGCTGTTTTTT. Translated: CASSSNRGTYTGELFF.

The V call is TRBV4-3, the J call TRBJ1-1; TRBD1 aligns across 9 bases. With V trimmed by 6 bases and J by 4 bases, 6 bases remained unmatched. The CDR3 consists of 14 residues. The V gene's germline CDR1 is LGHNA and CDR2 YSLEER. This CDR3 is CASSSGTGITEAFF. In DNA form, the CDR3 reads TGCGCCAGCAGTTCCGGGACAGGGATCACTGAAGCTTTCTTT.

The chain has TRBV7-9 and TRBJ1-3, with D tentatively TRBD1 (5 bases). Germline loops: CDR1 SEHNR, CDR2 FQNEAQ (reference sequence). Trimming took off 1 base at V and 3 bases at J, with 7 bases between the two ends. The CDR3 has 14 residues. CDR3 DNA sequence: TGTGCCAGCAGCTTAGAGGGGAGTGGAAACACCATATATTTT. The encoded protein is CASSLEGSGNTIYF.

The rearrangement uses TRBV7-6 and TRBJ1-4; 7 bases are shared with TRBD1. J lost 8 bases, V lost 5 bases, and 8 bases had no gene match. CDR3 length equals 14 residues. Germline-derived CDR1 and CDR2 are SGHVS and FNYEAQ. CDR3 amino acids: CASSLRQGREKLFF. Here the CDR3 DNA reads TGTGCCAGCAGCCTGCGACAGGGTCGGGAAAAACTGTTTTTT.